The source of this TCR beta chain is a study of blood T cells in healthy people across ages (dated by TCRdb to 2013 to 2016). Concerning the study at large: In model experiments, template switching captured about one uniquely barcoded TCR beta cDNA molecule for every two T cells. To track age-related changes in TCR beta repertoire diversity, the study relied on deep sequencing normalized with unique cDNA molecular identifiers. The donors were divided into four age groups: young (average around 17 years), middle-aged (approximately 42), aged (under 70) and long-lived (82). Donors of different ages were randomly distributed across sequencing lanes to avoid experimental bias. Two additional independent replicas of 1 million unique cDNA reads from the same blood draw were analyzed for two donors (one aged 18 to 30 and one aged 80 or older).

Libraries were constructed by 5' RACE. The sequencer listed for this sample is Illumina HiSeq 2500. A second about 7 to 12 cycle PCR used a sample-barcoded 5' primer and a J-beta primer mix. A template-switch 5' adaptor carrying 12 random nucleotides introduced a unique molecular identifier onto each TCR beta cDNA molecule. At least 2.5 million CDR3-containing paired-end reads were obtained from each sample. First-strand cDNA was synthesized from all RNA with the Mint cDNA synthesis kit, primed by a TRBC-specific oligonucleotide. After uracil-DNA glycosylase treatment, a first 18-cycle PCR used universal primers M1SS and BC2_uni_R on all cDNA. As for how the authors treated the data: For normalization, 1 million high-quality reads, each with a distinct molecular identifier, were randomly selected from each sample. Reads with shared molecular identifiers were discarded instead of being binned into consensus sequences. CDR3 identification, clonotype clustering and error correction used MiTCR with a Q25 quality threshold and the strictest error-elimination algorithm. A nonparametric unseen species model with Euler transformation was used to estimate lower-bound total TCR beta diversity. TCRdb handled the public reads itself, with Q25 trimming in fastp and clone calling in MiXCR, and kept productive beta chains. Every entry covers one CDR3 protein and lists the most common genes and DNA from its rows. In this record, the V and J calls reflect TCRdb's handling and not the investigators' own analysis. For this sample there are approximately 790,000 distinct CDR3 sequences; around 62% appear just once. Together, the top ten hold around a quarter of the sample.

Including cysteine and phenylalanine, the CDR3 has 14 amino acids. Only the CDR3 region is kept as DNA, spanning 42 bases read in frame from base 1. Between the V and J ends, shortened by 4 bases and 3 bases respectively, the junction contains 13 bases. As encoded in the germline V gene, CDR1 is SGHRS while CDR2 is YFSETQ. The approximately 40 donors, aged 6 to 90 years, were systemically healthy Caucasian individuals from Russia. Each donor gave approximately 9.3 milliliters of peripheral blood, collected into EDTA-treated Vacutainer tubes. PBMCs were isolated by Ficoll-Paque density-gradient centrifugation, with at least 6 million obtained per sample. Total RNA, at least 5 micrograms per sample, was extracted from PBMCs with Trizol reagent. The percentages of naive CD45RAhigh/CD27high T cells were determined by flow cytometry on a PBMC aliquot from every donor. Study-wide conclusions, independent of this receptor: Observed TCR beta diversity correlated strongly with the percentage of naive T cells measured by flow cytometry. Donor CMV infection status was unknown, potentially confounding age-related changes in expanded clonotypes. As age increased, observed TCR beta diversity per million T cells dropped in a roughly linear way, and a significant reduction was already evident by age 40. Estimates of total diversity based on one million sequenced T cells were regarded as lower bounds and as underestimates. Compared with the aged group, more naive CD4+ T cells, fewer expanded clones and increased TCR diversity were shown by the long-lived group, suggesting age selection. Bulk unsorted PBMC profiling prevented conclusive comparison of naive and antigen-experienced compartments.

Worth noting for this clonotype: Its antigen is currently not known. No much larger clone is present one base from it, and per-base qualities are unavailable.

The sequence was collected from a man in his thirties or forties in good health. This receptor chain uses TRBV5-1 and TRBJ1-2; the D gene remains uncertain. The sample comprised blood. The CDR3 protein is CASSPGRAHYGYTF. At the DNA level, the sequence is TGCGCCAGCAGCCCCGGACGAGCGCACTATGGCTACACCTTC. Full variable domain (CDR3 extended with the reference TRBV5-1 and TRBJ1-2 proteins): KAGVTQTPRYLIKTRGQQVTLSCSPISGHRSVSWYQQTPGQGLQFLFEYFSETQRNKGNFPGRFSGRQFSNSRSEMNVSTLELGDSALYLCASSPGRAHYGYTFGSGTRLTVV.